The 4 T cell receptor beta chains presented below share a single source sample, sequenced in a study of T cell repertoires in cytomegalovirus infection. TCRdb redid the calling of the reads with MiXCR, one entry per CDR3 protein. The sample lists fewer than 300,000 distinct CDR3 sequences, about 25% occurring once. Input material: PBMCs. These receptors originate from a human donor in good health (CMV status not recorded). Some clones in this sample may be carry-over from other donors' samples.

This clonotype was observed a handful of times. V gene TRBV19 combines with J gene TRBJ1-6; D is unclear. CDR1 and CDR2 (germline): LNHDA, SQIVND (reference sequence). V lost 8 bases to trimming and J lost 9 bases, with 17 bases between them. CDR3 size: 14 residues. The chain's CDR3 is CASGPSPGGSPLHF. The CDR3 DNA reads as TGTGCCAGTGGCCCCAGCCCCGGCGGTTCACCCCTCCACTTT.

A note on this clonotype: The junction and the germline gene differ at one end; a read error may be behind it. The chain recombines TRBV7-2 with TRBJ1-2, with a weak D call TRBD1 (5 bases). The CDR3 extends over 14 amino acids. CDR1 is SGHTA, CDR2 FQGNSA, per germline. CDR3 residues: CASSVARQREGYTF. In DNA, the CDR3 is TGTGCCAGCAGCGTAGCCCGACAGAGGGAGGGCTACACCTTC.

In this sample, this clonotype turned up many times. The chain carries TRBV7-2 and TRBJ1-2; 7 bases line up with TRBD1. The CDR3 loop spans 15 amino acids. CDR1 and CDR2 (germline): SGHTA, FQGNSA. The V and J ends lost 5 bases and 8 bases, in that order; junction bases with no gene match: 14. CDR3 coding DNA: TGTGCCAGCAGCCGTACGGGACAGCCTACGAGAGGCTACACCTTC. Protein product: CASSRTGQPTRGYTF.

This clonotype was detected many times. V usage is TRBV7-2 and J usage is TRBJ2-5; the match to TRBD2 covers 10 bases. With V trimmed by 6 bases and J by 5 bases, 6 bases remained unmatched. Per the germline V gene, CDR1 is SGHTA and CDR2 is FQGNSA. The CDR3 has 14 amino acids. This CDR3 reads CASSPGTSVETQYF. CDR3 nucleotide sequence: TGTGCCAGCAGTCCCGGGACTAGCGTTGAGACCCAGTACTTC.